This passage covers 10 T cell receptor beta chains from one sample sequenced in a study of cytomegalovirus exposure and HLA in healthy donors. Vbeta (60) and Jbeta (13) primers were used in the PCR. Clones were read by immunoSEQ multiplex PCR, and TCRdb kept only the in-frame ones, dropping some. The data hold about 160,000 clones, with over 80% observed a single time. The sequenced sample consisted of PBMCs. The receptors derive from a woman in her 50s in good health and CMV-seropositive.

V and J are TRBV15 and TRBJ1-2; 7 bases agree with TRBD1. Germline loops: CDR1 LNHNV, CDR2 YYDKDF (reference sequence). J was trimmed by 5 bases and V by 1 base; bases with no gene match: 7. The CDR3 sequence is 15 residues long. The CDR3 DNA reads as TGTGCCACCAGCAGAGCGGGGGACAGTTCTTATGGCTACACCTTC. As protein: CATSRAGDSSYGYTF. The variable domain in full, with the rest retrieved from reference TRBV15 and TRBJ1-2, is DAMVIQNPRYQVTQFGKPVTLSCSQTLNHNVMYWYQQKSSQAPKLLFHYYDKDFNNEADTPDNFQSRRPNTSFCFLDIRSPGLGDTAMYLCATSRAGDSSYGYTFGSGTRLTVV.

V gene TRBV6-6 combines with J gene TRBJ2-7; 8 bases are a match to TRBD2. The germline gives CDR1 MNHNY, CDR2 SVGAGI (reference sequence). V lost 6 bases, J lost 8 bases, and 15 bases stayed unmatched. This CDR3 has 15 residues. CDR3 region: CASSPPFDGGEQQYF. Here the CDR3 DNA reads TGTGCCAGCAGCCCTCCCTTTGACGGGGGGGAGCAGCAGTACTTC.

This clone was seen once. The V gene is TRBV19, the J gene TRBJ2-5; D perhaps matches TRBD2 (6 bases). V was trimmed by 6 bases and J by 4 bases, leaving 12 bases between them. This CDR3 contains 13 residues. Per the germline V gene, CDR1 is LNHDA and CDR2 is SQIVND (reference sequence). CDR3 in amino acids: CASSGGRAETQYF. As DNA, the CDR3 is TGTGCCAGTAGCGGGGGAAGAGCAGAGACCCAGTACTTC.

In the case of this clone: This same CDR3 is encoded by further DNA sequences in the sample. This chain connects TRBV9 to TRBJ2-5; 7 bases agree with TRBD1. V lost 4 bases to trimming and J lost 1 base; unmatched junction nucleotides: 4. Germline CDR1 is SGDLS and CDR2 is YYNGEE. This CDR3 is built from 14 residues. The CDR3 nucleotides read TGTGCCAGCAGCTTAGGGACAGTCCAAGAGACCCAGTACTTC. It is translated as CASSLGTVQETQYF. Full variable domain (remainder filled in from reference TRBV9 and TRBJ2-5): DSGVTQTPKHLITATGQRVTLRCSPRSGDLSVYWYQQSLDQGLQFLIQYYNGEERAKGNILERFSAQQFPDLHSELNLSSLELGDSALYFCASSLGTVQETQYFGPGTRLLVL.

V is TRBV5-1 and J is TRBJ2-2; 9 bases align to TRBD1. The CDR3 spans 14 residues. Germline assignment: CDR1 SGHRS and CDR2 YFSETQ. Unmatched junction bases numbered 4, after V lost 2 bases and J lost 8 bases. The DNA for the CDR3 is TGCGCCAGCAGCTTCCCCGACAGGGGGGGGGAGCTGTTTTTT. Protein: CASSFPDRGGELFF.

The rearrangement links TRBV4-3 to TRBJ2-3, with D maybe TRBD1 (6 bases). The CDR3 length is 17 residues. Germline V gives CDR1 LGHNA, CDR2 YSLEER. V was trimmed by 0 bases and J by 1 base, leaving 14 bases between them. The CDR3 DNA reads as TGCGCCAGCAGCCAAGATCTATCGGGACACCGCACAGATACGCAGTATTTT. Protein: CASSQDLSGHRTDTQYF.

The chain carries TRBV4-3 and TRBJ2-6; the match to TRBD1 covers 10 bases. V trimming: 2 bases; J trimming: 2 bases; junction bases outside the gene matches: 3. The CDR3 length is 17 residues. CDR1 is LGHNA and CDR2 is YSLEER in the germline V gene. The DNA of the CDR3 is TGCGCCAGCAGCCAACCGGGACAGGGGACTGGGGCCAACGTCCTGACTTTC. Protein: CASSQPGQGTGANVLTF.

This clone was recorded once. The chain carries TRBV6-6 and TRBJ2-7; D is perhaps TRBD1 (6 bases). Per the germline V gene, CDR1 is MNHNY and CDR2 is SVGAGI (reference sequence). The CDR3 is 12 amino acids. V dropped 6 bases and J dropped 4 bases, with 10 bases sitting between them. The CDR3 DNA sequence: TGTGCCAGCAGGTCTCAGGGGTACGAGCAGTACTTC. Translation gives CASRSQGYEQYF.

This chain joins TRBV6-5 and TRBJ2-7; 8 bases fit TRBD2. Trimming cost V 0 bases and J 0 bases; bases outside gene matches: 1. Germline assignment: CDR1 MNHEY and CDR2 SVGAGI. This CDR3 has 15 amino acids. The CDR3 is CASSYSSGSSYEQYF. CDR3 in DNA: TGTGCCAGCAGTTACTCCAGCGGGAGCTCCTACGAGCAGTACTTC.

This chain links TRBV4-1 with TRBJ2-1; the match to TRBD2 covers 7 bases. The J segment lost 14 bases and the V segment lost 0 bases, leaving 4 bases of the junction unmatched. This CDR3 is 12 amino acids long. CDR1 and CDR2 from the germline V gene are MGHRA and YSYEKL. The CDR3 loop reads CASSQESGIKFF. The CDR3 DNA reads as TGCGCCAGCAGCCAAGAAAGCGGGATAAAGTTCTTC.